This T cell receptor (beta chain) was recorded in a study of identical twins. Overall study findings and caveats: High-abundance cord blood beta clonotypes had fewer insertions; memory repertoires showed none.

MiXCR, run by TCRdb on the 5' RACE reads, gives a single entry per CDR3 protein. The data contain hundreds of thousands of distinct CDR3 sequences, 8% to 9% of them singletons. Details on this clonotype: The antigen is not known.

Another study also made use of these data, one on yellow fever vaccine responses in identical twins.

The sequencing sample was made of PBMCs. The sequence came from a woman younger than 30 in good health.

CDR3 loop: CASSLSLAGGPSYNEQFF. In DNA form, the CDR3 reads TGTGCCAGCAGCTTATCTCTAGCGGGGGGGCCGTCCTACAATGAGCAGTTCTTC. The genes are TRBV11-1 and TRBJ2-1; 12 nucleotides align to TRBD2. V was clipped by 2 bases and J by 1 base; unmatched bases: 6. CDR1 SGHAT and CDR2 FQDESV come from the germline V gene (reference sequence). The length of the CDR3 is 18 residues.